This paragraph covers one TCR beta chain sequence. The antigen is unknown. Assay: immunoSEQ multiplex PCR; the TCRdb copy retains only in-frame clones and omits some. The sample includes some 410,000 clones, around 92% of them seen just once. The record originates from a study of Ad26.COV2.S vaccination and SARS-CoV-2 variants. Study background: Administration of Ad26.COV2.S was intramuscular, either once or twice 56 days apart.

Regarding the study as a whole: Placebo recipients trailed vaccine recipients in spike-specific TCR breadth. Reportedly, after vaccination the spike-specific CD8+ and CD4+ T cell responses displayed substantial breadth.

The treatment was: over 15 received Ad26.COV2.S at low or high dose, single or two shots; 5 received placebo; per-sample allocation not given. Repertoires come from day 63 after the first vaccine or placebo injection. The donor's status was that of an adult aged 18-55 years in Boston. Trimming stripped 1 base from V and 0 bases from J, with 4 bases between. Germline CDR1 reads MNHEY; CDR2 reads SVGAGI. This CDR3 has 14 amino acids. The V call is TRBV6-5, the J call TRBJ1-3, with D hard to call. The clonotype was recovered from a person between 18 and 59 years old who received the Ad26.COV2.S COVID-19 vaccine or a placebo. This material consisted of peripheral blood, taken in a trial of Ad26.COV2.S vaccine versus placebo. In DNA, the CDR3 is TGTGCCAGCAGTTACTGGGCCTCTGGAAACACCATATATTTT. It specifies CASSYWASGNTIYF.